The next 5 T cell receptor beta chains were all read from a single sample in a study of cytomegalovirus exposure and HLA in healthy donors. PCR was performed using 60 Vbeta and 13 Jbeta primers. The repertoire was sequenced with immunoSEQ multiplex PCR; TCRdb's copy has only in-frame clones and lacks some. The top ten clones hold 2.1% of a sample with 95,000 to 150,000 clones, roughly 76% of them seen once. Sample: PBMCs. These receptors all stem from a man between 25 and 39 years old in good health and CMV-seronegative.

The chain carries TRBV4-1 and TRBJ2-4; perhaps TRBD1 as D (6 bases). Germline CDR1 reads MGHRA; CDR2 reads YSYEKL. The CDR3 has 16 amino acids. Trimming took 0 bases from V and 4 from J, leaving 13 bases between them. The CDR3 is CASSQEEVRGKNIQYF. The CDR3 DNA sequence: TGCGCCAGCAGCCAAGAAGAGGTCAGGGGAAAAAACATTCAGTACTTC.

This CDR3 reads CASRQTWTYEQYF. The CDR3, as DNA: TGTGCCAGCAGACAGACATGGACCTACGAGCAGTACTTC. The chain joins TRBV2 to TRBJ2-7; no reliable D call. This CDR3 spans 13 amino acids. V gave up 6 bases and J gave up 2 bases, with 11 bases separating them. Germline V lookup: CDR1 SNHLY, CDR2 FYNNEI.

The chain has TRBV28 and TRBJ1-1; TRBD1 aligns across 8 bases. This CDR3 has 15 amino acids. V was clipped by 6 bases and J by 11 bases; unmatched bases: 17. Looked up from germline, CDR1 is MDHEN and CDR2 is SYDVKM. The CDR3 loop is CASSPGTGRPLGAFF. DNA of the CDR3: TGTGCCAGCAGCCCAGGGACAGGACGTCCCTTGGGGGCTTTCTTT.

Points on this clone: The junction departs from the called germline gene at one end, perhaps through a read error. The V call is TRBV7-9, the J call TRBJ2-4, with D tentatively TRBD2 (5 bases). Germline lookup yields CDR1 SEHNR and CDR2 FQNEAQ (reference sequence). The CDR3 extends over 16 amino acids. CDR3 sequence reads: CSSSPTGPLGGNIQYF. CDR3 nucleotide sequence: TGTTCCAGCAGCCCCACGGGCCCGCTCGGCGGGAACATTCAGTACTTC.

This clone was seen only once. CDR3 protein: CASSESGREGTEAFF. As DNA, the CDR3 is TGTGCCAGCAGTGAAAGTGGGCGGGAGGGAACTGAAGCTTTCTTT. J is TRBJ1-1 and V is TRBV6-1; D not resolved. CDR1 MNHNS and CDR2 SASEGT come from the germline V gene. Trimming shortened V by 2 bases and J by 5 bases, and 15 bases separated the two germline ends. The CDR3 sequence is 15 residues long.